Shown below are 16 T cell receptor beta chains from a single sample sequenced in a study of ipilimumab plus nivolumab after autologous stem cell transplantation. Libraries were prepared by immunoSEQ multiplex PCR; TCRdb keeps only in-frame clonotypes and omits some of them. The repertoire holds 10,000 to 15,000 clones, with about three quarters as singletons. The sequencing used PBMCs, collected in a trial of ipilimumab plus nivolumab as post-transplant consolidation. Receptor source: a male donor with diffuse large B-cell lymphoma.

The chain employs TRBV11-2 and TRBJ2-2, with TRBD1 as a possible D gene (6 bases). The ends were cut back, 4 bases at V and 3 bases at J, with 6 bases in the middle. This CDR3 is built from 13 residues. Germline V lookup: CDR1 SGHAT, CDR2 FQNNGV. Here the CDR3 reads CASSYRDTGELFF. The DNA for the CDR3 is TGTGCCAGCAGCTACAGGGACACCGGGGAGCTGTTTTTT.

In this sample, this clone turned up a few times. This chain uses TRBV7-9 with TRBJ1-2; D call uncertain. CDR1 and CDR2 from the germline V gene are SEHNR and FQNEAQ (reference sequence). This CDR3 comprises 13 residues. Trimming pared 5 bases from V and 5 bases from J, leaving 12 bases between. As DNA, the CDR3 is TGTGCCAGCAGCGGCGACGGTGCATATGGCTACACCTTC. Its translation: CASSGDGAYGYTF.

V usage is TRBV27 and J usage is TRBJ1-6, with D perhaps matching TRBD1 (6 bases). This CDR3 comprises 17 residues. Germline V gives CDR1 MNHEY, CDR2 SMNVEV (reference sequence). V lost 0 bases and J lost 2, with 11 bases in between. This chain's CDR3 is CASSLSRGSAYNSPLHF. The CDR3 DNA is TGTGCCAGCAGTTTATCGAGGGGGAGCGCCTATAATTCACCCCTCCACTTT.

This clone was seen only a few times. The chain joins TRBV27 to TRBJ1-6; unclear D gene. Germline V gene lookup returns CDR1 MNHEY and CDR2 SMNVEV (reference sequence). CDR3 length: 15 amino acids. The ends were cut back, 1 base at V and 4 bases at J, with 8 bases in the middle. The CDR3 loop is CASSLYGNYNSPLHF. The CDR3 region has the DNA TGTGCCAGCAGTTTATACGGGAATTATAATTCACCCCTCCACTTT.

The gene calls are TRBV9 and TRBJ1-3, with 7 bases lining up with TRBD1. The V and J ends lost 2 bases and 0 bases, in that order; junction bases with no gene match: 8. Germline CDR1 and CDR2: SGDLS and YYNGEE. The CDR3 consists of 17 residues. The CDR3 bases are TGTGCCAGCAGCGTTTCAGGGGGAAGAGACTCTGGAAACACCATATATTTT. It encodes CASSVSGGRDSGNTIYF.

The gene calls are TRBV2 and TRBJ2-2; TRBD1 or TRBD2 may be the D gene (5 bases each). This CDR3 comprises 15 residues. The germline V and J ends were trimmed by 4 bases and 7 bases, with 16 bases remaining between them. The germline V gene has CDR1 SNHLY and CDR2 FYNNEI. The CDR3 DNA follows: TGTGCCAGCAGTGCTGACGTCCTGAGGGGCGGGGAGCTGTTTTTT. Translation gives CASSADVLRGGELFF. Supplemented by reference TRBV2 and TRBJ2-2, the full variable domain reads EPEVTQTPSHQVTQMGQEVILRCVPISNHLYFYWYRQILGQKVEFLVSFYNNEISEKSEIFDDQFSVERPDGSNFTLKIRSTKLEDSAMYFCASSADVLRGGELFFGEGSRLTVL.

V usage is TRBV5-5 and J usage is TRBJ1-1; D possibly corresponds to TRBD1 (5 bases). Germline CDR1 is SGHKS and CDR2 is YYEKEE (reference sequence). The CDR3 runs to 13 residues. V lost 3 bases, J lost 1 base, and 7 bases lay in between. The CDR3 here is CASSSQGNTEAFF. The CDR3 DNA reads TGTGCCAGCAGCTCGCAGGGGAACACTGAAGCTTTCTTT.

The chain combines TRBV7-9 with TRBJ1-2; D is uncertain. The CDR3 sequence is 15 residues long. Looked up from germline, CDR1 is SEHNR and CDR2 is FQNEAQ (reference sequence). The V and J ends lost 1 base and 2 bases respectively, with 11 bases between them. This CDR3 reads CASSLVGLLNYGYTF. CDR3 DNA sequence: TGTGCCAGCAGCTTAGTCGGGCTCTTGAACTATGGCTACACCTTC.

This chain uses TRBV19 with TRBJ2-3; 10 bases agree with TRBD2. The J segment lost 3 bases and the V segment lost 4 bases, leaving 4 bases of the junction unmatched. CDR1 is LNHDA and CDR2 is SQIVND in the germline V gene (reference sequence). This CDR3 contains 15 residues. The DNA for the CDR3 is TGTGCCAGTAGTACTAGCGGGAGAGGTACAGATACGCAGTATTTT. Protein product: CASSTSGRGTDTQYF.

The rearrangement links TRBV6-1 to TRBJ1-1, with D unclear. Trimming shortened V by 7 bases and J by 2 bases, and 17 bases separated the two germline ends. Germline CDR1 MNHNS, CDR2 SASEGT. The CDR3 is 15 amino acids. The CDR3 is CASKEEFHLNTEAFF. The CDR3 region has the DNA TGTGCCAGCAAGGAGGAATTCCACTTAAACACTGAAGCTTTCTTT.

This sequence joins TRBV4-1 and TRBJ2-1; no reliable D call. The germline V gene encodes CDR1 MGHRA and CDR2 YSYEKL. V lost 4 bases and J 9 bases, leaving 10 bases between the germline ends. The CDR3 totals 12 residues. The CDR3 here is CASSLVVGEQFF. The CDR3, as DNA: TGCGCCAGCAGCCTAGTAGTTGGTGAGCAGTTCTTC.

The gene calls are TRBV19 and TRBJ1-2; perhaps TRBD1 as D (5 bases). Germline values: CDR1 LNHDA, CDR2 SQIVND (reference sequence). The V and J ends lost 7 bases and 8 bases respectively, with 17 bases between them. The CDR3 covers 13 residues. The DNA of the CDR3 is TGTGCCAGTACCCCTACCTCCGAGGGGGGCTACACCTTC. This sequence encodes CASTPTSEGGYTF.

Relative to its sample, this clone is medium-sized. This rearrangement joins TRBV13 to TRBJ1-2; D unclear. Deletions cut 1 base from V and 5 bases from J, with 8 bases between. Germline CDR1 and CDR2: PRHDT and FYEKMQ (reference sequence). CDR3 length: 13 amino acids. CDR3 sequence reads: CASSLATEYGYTF. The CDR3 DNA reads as TGTGCCAGCAGCTTAGCAACGGAGTATGGCTACACCTTC. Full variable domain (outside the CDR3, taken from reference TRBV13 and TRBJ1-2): AAGVIQSPRHLIKEKRETATLKCYPIPRHDTVYWYQQGPGQDPQFLISFYEKMQSDKGSIPDRFSAQQFSDYHSELNMSSLELGDSALYFCASSLATEYGYTFGSGTRLTVV.

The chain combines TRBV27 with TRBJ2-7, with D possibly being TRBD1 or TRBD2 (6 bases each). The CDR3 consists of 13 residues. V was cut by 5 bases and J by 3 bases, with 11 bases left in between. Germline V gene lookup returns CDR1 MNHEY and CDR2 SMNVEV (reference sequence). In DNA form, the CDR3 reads TGTGCCAGCAGTGTAGGGGGGCTCTACGAGCAGTACTTC. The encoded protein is CASSVGGLYEQYF.

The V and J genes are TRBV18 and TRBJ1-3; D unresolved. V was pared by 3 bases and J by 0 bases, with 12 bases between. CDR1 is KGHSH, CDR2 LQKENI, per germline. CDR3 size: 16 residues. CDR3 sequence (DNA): TGTGCCAGCTCACCCATACGGCTGGCCTCTGGAAACACCATATATTTT. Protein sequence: CASSPIRLASGNTIYF.

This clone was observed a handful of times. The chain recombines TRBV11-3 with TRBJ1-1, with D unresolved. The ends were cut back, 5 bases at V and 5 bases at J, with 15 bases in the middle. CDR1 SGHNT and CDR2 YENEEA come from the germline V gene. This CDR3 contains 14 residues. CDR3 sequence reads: CASSQFGLGTEAFF. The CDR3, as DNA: TGTGCCAGCAGCCAATTTGGCCTGGGGACTGAAGCTTTCTTT.